These T cell receptor beta chains were read from a single sample in a study of T cells of healthy individuals. From the 5' RACE reads, TCRdb called clonotypes with MiXCR, one entry per CDR3 protein. Among about 53,000 distinct CDR3 sequences listed, over 12% were seen once. Every receptor here comes from a human donor in good health. Each CDR3 is given with its conserved first and last residue. A D gene is named only where the DNA matches it firmly. Where a row states a size, it is once, few, many or the class of an expanded clone; other rows omit it.

>TRBV12-3/TRBV12-4|TRBD1|TRBJ1-2|many
TGTGCCAGCAGTCCGGGACAGGGGAGTTCTAACTATGGCTACACCTTC
CASSPGQGSSNYGYTF
>TRBV20-1|TRBD1|TRBJ1-1|few
TGCAGTGCTAGACCTCCGCCCGGGGGGGACAGGGTGAACATAGCTTTCTTT
CSARPPPGGDRVNIAFF
>TRBV20-1|TRBD2|TRBJ2-1|-
TGCAGTGCCGGGCCTAGCGGGAGGGAAGATGAGCAGTTCTTC
CSAGPSGREDEQFF
>TRBV6-1|TRBD1|TRBJ2-1|few
TGTGCCAGCAGTGACATACAGGGGGATTTGAGTGAGCAGTTCTTC
CASSDIQGDLSEQFF
>TRBV6-1|-|TRBJ1-2|-
TGTGCCAGCAGTGATCTTGGGACCGTACATGGCTACACCTTC
CASSDLGTVHGYTF
>TRBV13|-|TRBJ2-1|many
TGTGCCAGCAGCCCCCGGGGGGCGGGGGACAACAATGAGCAGTTCTTC
CASSPRGAGDNNEQFF
>TRBV20-1|TRBD2|TRBJ2-1|many
TGCAGTGCTATTTCCCCGGGACTAGCGGCTTACAATGAGCAGTTCTTC
CSAISPGLAAYNEQFF
>TRBV2|TRBD2|TRBJ2-1|-
TGTGCCAGCAATTGGCGGGAGCAAAATGAGCAGTTCTTC
CASNWREQNEQFF
>TRBV29-1|TRBD1|TRBJ1-5|many
TGCAGCGTTGAGGTGGCAGACAGGGCCCAGCATTTT
CSVEVADRAQHF
>TRBV20-1|TRBD1|TRBJ1-2|many
TGCAGTGCTAGAGATGGGACAGACTATGGCTACACCTTC
CSARDGTDYGYTF
>TRBV20-1|-|TRBJ2-7|few
TGCAGTGCTAGGACAGGATTCAATTCCTACGAGCAGTACTTC
CSARTGFNSYEQYF
>TRBV29-1|TRBD1|TRBJ2-2|few
TGCAGGGCTACAGGGGCCTCCGACACCGGGGAGCTGTTTTTT
CRATGASDTGELFF
>TRBV20-1|TRBD2|TRBJ2-7|many
TGCAGTGCTAGAGACGGGACTAGCCTTGGCGAGCAGTACTTC
CSARDGTSLGEQYF
>TRBV7-2|-|TRBJ2-7|many
TGTGCCAGCAGCTTCAGCTCCTACGAGCAGTACTTC
CASSFSSYEQYF
>TRBV24-1|-|TRBJ2-2|many
TGTGCCACCAGTCCGGGAAAGAACACCGGGGAGCTGTTTTTT
CATSPGKNTGELFF
>TRBV19|TRBD1|TRBJ2-5|few
TGTGCCAGTAGTCCGACAGGGGGCGCGGGGACCCAGTACTTC
CASSPTGGAGTQYF
>TRBV29-1|-|TRBJ1-2|many
TGCAGCGTTGATCCCCTGTGGGGGAGCTATGGCTACACCTTC
CSVDPLWGSYGYTF
>TRBV7-2|TRBD2|TRBJ2-7|many
TGTGCCAGCAGCCCCTCCCGGGAGGTCTACGAGCAGTACTTC
CASSPSREVYEQYF
>TRBV12-3/TRBV12-4|-|TRBJ1-2|many
TGTGCCAGCAGCCCCATTAACTATGGCTACACCTTC
CASSPINYGYTF
>TRBV3-1|-|TRBJ1-1|-
TGTGCCAGCAGCCGGGCAAAGAACACTGAAGCTTTCTTT
CASSRAKNTEAFF
>TRBV10-3|TRBD2|TRBJ2-3|-
TGTGCCATCAGTGAGTCGATTAGCGGGGCAGATACGCAGTATTTT
CAISESISGADTQYF
>TRBV12-3/TRBV12-4|-|TRBJ1-1|-
TGTGCCAGCAGTTTAGCCCGATTCGTGAGACGATCAGAAGCTTTCTTT
CASSLARFVRRSEAFF
>TRBV6-5|TRBD2|TRBJ2-3|-
TGTGCCAGCAGAACGGGGCTAGCGGGCACAGATACGCAGTATTTT
CASRTGLAGTDTQYF
>TRBV5-1|-|TRBJ2-7|medium-sized
TGCGCCAGCAGCCTCAGCGGAGGGGGAGCCTACGAGCAGTACTTC
CASSLSGGGAYEQYF
>TRBV4-1|TRBD1|TRBJ2-7|few
TGCGCCAGCAGCCAGGGACAGGCGGCCTACGAGCAGTACTTC
CASSQGQAAYEQYF
>TRBV3-1|TRBD2|TRBJ2-5|many
TGTGCCAGCACCGGACTAGCGGGCATAGAGACCCAGTACTTC
CASTGLAGIETQYF
>TRBV11-2|TRBD2|TRBJ2-5|-
TGTGCCAGCAGCCCGGGACTAGCGGGAGTCAAGACCCAGTACTTC
CASSPGLAGVKTQYF
>TRBV6-2/TRBV6-3|TRBD2|TRBJ2-2|-
TGTGCCAGCAGAGCGCAAAGAGCGGGGGGCACCGGGGAGCTGTTTTTT
CASRAQRAGGTGELFF
>TRBV6-5|-|TRBJ1-2|-
TGTGCCAGCAGTCTACAGGCCGACTATGGCTACACCTTC
CASSLQADYGYTF